This record concerns one T cell receptor (beta chain) sequence. Antigen specificity is unknown. These data come from a study of T cell responses to AZD1222 COVID-19 vaccine. CDR1 is SQVTM, CDR2 ANQGSEA, per germline. This CDR3 contains 12 residues. The V segment lost 7 bases and the J segment 2 bases; nucleotides outside the gene matches: 3. Generated by immunoSEQ multiplex PCR, the TCRdb table keeps only in-frame clones and is missing some. The table includes tens of thousands of clones, 88% detected once. Study-wide results and caveats: Receipt of two AZD1222 doses was followed by a rise in Spike-specific TCR breadth and depth. Nearly half of spike-specific TCRs reportedly target variant regions that are unmutated in the B.1.351 and B.1.1.7 variants. Distributed over spike, vaccine-associated CD4 TCRs predominated at 160-218 and 743-854. Seropositive status at baseline applied to only five to seven AZD1222 recipients.

The genes are TRBV29-1 and TRBJ2-7, with TRBD2 matching 9 bases. The material sequenced was peripheral blood, taken on day 0 of AZD1222 vaccination. The origin of this receptor is an adult in good health. CDR3 amino acids: CSAAGGAYEQYF. The CDR3 DNA follows: TGCAGCGCCGCGGGGGGGGCCTACGAGCAGTACTTC.